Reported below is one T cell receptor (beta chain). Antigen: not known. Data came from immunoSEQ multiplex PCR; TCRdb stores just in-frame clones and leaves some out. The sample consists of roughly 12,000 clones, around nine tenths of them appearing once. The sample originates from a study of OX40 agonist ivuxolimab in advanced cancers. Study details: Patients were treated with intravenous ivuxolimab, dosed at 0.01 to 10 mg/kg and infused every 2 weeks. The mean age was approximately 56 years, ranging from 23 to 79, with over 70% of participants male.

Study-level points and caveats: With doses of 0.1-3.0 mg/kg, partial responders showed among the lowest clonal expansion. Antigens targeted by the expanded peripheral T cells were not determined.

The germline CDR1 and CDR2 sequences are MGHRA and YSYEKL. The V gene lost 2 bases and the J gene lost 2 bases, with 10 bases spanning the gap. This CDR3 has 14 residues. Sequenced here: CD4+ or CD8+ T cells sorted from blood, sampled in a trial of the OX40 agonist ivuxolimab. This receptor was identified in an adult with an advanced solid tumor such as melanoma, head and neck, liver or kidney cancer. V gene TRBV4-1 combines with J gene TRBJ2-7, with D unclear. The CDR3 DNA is TGCGCCAGCAGCCAACCCGGACGGGCCTACGAGCAGTACTTC. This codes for CASSQPGRAYEQYF.